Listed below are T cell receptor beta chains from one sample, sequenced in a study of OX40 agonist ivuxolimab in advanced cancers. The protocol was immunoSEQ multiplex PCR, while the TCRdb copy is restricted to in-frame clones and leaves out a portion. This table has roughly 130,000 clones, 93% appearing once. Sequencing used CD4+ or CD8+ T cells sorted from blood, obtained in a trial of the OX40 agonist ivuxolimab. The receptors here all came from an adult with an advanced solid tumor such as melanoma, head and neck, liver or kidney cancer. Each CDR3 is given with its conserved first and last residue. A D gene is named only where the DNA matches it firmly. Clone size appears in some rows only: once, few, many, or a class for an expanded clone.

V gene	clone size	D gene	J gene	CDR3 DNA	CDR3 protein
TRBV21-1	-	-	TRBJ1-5	TGTGCCAGCAGCCTAGGACAGGGACGAAGTCAGCCCCAGCATTTT	CASSLGQGRSQPQHF
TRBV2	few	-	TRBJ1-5	TGTGCCAGCAGCCCCGACAGACGAAATCAGCCCCAGCATTTT	CASSPDRRNQPQHF
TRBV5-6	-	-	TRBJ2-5	TGTGCCAGCAGCTTTAGGGAGACCCAGTACTTC	CASSFRETQYF
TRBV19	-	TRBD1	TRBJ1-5	TGTGCCAGTAGTCAGGGGAGGACAGGGGGATTTGCTTATAGCAATCAGCCCCAGCATTTT	CASSQGRTGGFAYSNQPQHF
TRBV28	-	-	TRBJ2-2	TGTGCCAGCAGTTTCTGGGGCGGGAACACCGGGGAGCTGTTTTTT	CASSFWGGNTGELFF
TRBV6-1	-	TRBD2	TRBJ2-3	TGTGCCAGCATGACCAGCGGGGGGGCCTCATATACGCAGTATTTT	CASMTSGGASYTQYF
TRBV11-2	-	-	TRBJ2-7	TGTGCCAGCAGCTTATTTTCCCGCCTTGGTTACGAGCAGTACTTC	CASSLFSRLGYEQYF
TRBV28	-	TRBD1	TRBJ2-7	TGTGCCAGCAGCCCTCAATCGGACAGGTTTCCCTACGAGCAGTACTTC	CASSPQSDRFPYEQYF
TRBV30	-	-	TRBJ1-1	TGTGCCTGGAGCGGTCCAGGGACGGGGGCAGGGACTGAAGCTTTCTTT	CAWSGPGTGAGTEAFF
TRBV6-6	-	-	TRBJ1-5	TGTGCCAGCAGCTCCGGGAACAGCCATCAGCCCCAGCATTTT	CASSSGNSHQPQHF